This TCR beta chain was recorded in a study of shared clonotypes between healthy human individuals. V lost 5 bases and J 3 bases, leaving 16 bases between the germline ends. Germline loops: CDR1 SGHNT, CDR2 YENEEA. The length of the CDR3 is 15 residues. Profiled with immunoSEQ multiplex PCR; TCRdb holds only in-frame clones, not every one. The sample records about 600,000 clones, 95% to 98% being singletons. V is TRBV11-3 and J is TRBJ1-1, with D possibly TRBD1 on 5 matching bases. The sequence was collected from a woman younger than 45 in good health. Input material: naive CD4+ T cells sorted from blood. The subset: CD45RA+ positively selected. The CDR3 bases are TGTGCCAGCAGCCCCGGTGGGGGGGTCGACACTGAAGCTTTCTTT. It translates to CASSPGGGVDTEAFF.